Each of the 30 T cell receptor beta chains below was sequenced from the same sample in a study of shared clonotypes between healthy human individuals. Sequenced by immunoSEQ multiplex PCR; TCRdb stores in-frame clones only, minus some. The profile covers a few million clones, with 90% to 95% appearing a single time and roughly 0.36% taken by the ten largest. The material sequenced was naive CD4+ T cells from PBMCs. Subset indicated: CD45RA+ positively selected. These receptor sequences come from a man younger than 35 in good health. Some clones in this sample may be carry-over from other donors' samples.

The CDR3 protein is CASSLDRWNEKLFF. In DNA form, the CDR3 reads TGTGCCAGCAGCCTCGACAGGTGGAATGAAAAACTGTTTTTT. This chain connects TRBV4-2 to TRBJ1-4, with D perhaps matching TRBD1 (6 bases). The CDR3 loop spans 14 amino acids. Trimming stripped 4 bases from V and 5 bases from J, with 11 bases between. Germline CDR1 LGHNA, CDR2 YNFKEQ.

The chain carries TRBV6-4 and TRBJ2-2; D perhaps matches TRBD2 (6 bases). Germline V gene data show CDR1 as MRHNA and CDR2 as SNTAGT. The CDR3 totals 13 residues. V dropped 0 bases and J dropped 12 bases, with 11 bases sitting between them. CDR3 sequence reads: CASSDSFREKLFF. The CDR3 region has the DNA TGTGCCAGCAGTGACTCCTTTCGGGAGAAGCTGTTTTTT.

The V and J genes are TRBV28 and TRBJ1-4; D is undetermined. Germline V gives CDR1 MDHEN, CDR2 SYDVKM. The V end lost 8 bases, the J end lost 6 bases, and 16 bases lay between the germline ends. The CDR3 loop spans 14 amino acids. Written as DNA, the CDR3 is TGTGCCAGCCTCGGTTCGGCACCTGATGAAAAACTGTTTTTT. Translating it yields CASLGSAPDEKLFF.

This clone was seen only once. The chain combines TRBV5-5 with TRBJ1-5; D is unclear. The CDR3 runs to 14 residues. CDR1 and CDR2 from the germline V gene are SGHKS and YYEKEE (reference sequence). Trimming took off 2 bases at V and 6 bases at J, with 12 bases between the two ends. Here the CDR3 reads CASSLERVSQPQHF. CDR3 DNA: TGTGCCAGCAGCTTAGAAAGGGTCAGTCAGCCCCAGCATTTT.

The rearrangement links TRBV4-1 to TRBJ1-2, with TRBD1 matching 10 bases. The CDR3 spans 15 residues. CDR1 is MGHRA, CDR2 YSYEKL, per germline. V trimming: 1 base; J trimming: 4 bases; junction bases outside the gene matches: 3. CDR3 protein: CASSQGQGASYGYTF. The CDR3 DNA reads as TGCGCCAGCAGCCAAGGACAGGGGGCGTCCTATGGCTACACCTTC.

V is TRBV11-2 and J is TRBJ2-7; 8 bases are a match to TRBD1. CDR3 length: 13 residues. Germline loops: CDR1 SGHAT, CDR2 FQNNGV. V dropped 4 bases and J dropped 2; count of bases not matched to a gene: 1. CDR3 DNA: TGTGCCAGCAGCTGGGGACAGGCCTACGAGCAGTACTTC. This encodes CASSWGQAYEQYF.

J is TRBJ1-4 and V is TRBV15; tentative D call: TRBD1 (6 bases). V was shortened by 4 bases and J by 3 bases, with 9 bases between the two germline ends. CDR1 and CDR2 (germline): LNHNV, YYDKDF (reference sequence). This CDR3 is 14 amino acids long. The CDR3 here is CATSKRGANEKLFF. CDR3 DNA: TGTGCCACCAGCAAGAGGGGGGCTAATGAAAAACTGTTTTTT.

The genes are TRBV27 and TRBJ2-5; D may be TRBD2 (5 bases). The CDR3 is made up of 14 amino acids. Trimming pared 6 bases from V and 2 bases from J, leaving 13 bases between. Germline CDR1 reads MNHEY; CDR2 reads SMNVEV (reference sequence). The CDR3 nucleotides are TGTGCCAGCAGCCAGGTTCGGGGACAAGAGACCCAGTACTTC. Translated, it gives CASSQVRGQETQYF.

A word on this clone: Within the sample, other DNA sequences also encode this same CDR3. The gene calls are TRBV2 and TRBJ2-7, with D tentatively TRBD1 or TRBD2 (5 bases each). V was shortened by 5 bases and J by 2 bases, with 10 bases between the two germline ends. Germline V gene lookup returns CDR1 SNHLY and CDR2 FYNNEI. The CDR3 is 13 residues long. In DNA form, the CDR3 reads TGTGCCAGCAGTAGGGACGGAACCTACGAGCAGTACTTC. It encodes CASSRDGTYEQYF.

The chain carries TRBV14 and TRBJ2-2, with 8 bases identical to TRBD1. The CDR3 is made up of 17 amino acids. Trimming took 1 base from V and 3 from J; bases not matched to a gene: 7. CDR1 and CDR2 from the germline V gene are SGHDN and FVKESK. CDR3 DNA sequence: TGTGCCAGCAGCCAAGTCTCAGGGGGCACCTACACCGGGGAGCTGTTTTTT. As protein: CASSQVSGGTYTGELFF. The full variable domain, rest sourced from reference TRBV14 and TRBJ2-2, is EAGVTQFPSHSVIEKGQTVTLRCDPISGHDNLYWYRRVMGKEIKFLLHFVKESKQDESGMPNNRFLAERTGGTYSTLKVQPAELEDSGVYFCASSQVSGGTYTGELFFGEGSRLTVL.

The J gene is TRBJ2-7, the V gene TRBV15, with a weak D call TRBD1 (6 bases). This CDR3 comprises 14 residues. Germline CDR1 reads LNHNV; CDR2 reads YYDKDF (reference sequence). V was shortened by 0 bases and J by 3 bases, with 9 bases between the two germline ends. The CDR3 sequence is CATSRDEQGYEQYF. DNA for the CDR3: TGTGCCACCAGCAGAGATGAACAGGGCTACGAGCAGTACTTC.

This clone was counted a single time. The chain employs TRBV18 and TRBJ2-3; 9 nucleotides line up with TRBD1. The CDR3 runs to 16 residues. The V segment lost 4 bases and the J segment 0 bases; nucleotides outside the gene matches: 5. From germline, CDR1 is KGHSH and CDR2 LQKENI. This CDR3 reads CASSRGQGGSTDTQYF. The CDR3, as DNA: TGTGCCAGCTCACGGGGACAGGGAGGGAGCACAGATACGCAGTATTTT.

CDR3: CASSQTGSSYEQYF. CDR3 nucleotide sequence: TGCGCCAGCAGCCAGACAGGGAGCTCCTACGAGCAGTACTTC. V is TRBV4-1 and J is TRBJ2-7; 7 nucleotides line up with TRBD1. The V gene end was trimmed by 3 bases and the J gene end by 0 bases; junction bases not matched to a gene: 2. Germline CDR1 reads MGHRA; CDR2 reads YSYEKL. The CDR3 is 14 residues long.

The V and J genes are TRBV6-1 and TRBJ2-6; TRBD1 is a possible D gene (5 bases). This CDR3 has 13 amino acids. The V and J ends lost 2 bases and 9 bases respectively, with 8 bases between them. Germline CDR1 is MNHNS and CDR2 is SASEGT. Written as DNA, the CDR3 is TGTGCCAGCAGTGAATGGGGCCTCAACGTCCTGACTTTC. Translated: CASSEWGLNVLTF.

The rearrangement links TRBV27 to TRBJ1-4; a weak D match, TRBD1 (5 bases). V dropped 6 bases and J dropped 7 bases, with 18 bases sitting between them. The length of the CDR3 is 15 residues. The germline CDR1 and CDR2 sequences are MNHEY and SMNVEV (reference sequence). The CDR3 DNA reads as TGTGCCAGCAGCCCTCTGGTTGAGCAGGGTGAAAAACTGTTTTTT. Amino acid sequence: CASSPLVEQGEKLFF.

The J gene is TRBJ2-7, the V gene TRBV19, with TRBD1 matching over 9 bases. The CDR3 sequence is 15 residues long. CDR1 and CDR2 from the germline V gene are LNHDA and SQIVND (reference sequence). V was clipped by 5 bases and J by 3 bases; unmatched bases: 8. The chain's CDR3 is CASSRRQGVDYEQYF. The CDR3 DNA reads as TGTGCCAGTAGTCGACGACAGGGGGTCGACTACGAGCAGTACTTC.

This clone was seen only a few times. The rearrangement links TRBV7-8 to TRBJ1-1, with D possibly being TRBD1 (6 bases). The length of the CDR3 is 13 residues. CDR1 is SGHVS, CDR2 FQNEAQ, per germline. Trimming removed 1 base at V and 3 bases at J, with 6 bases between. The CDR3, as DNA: TGTGCCAGCAGCTTAGGGACAGACACTGAAGCTTTCTTT. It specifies CASSLGTDTEAFF.

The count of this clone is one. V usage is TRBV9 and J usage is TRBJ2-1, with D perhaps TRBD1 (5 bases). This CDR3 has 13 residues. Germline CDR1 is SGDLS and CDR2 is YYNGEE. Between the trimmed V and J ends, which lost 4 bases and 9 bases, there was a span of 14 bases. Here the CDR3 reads CASSTSVGVEQFF. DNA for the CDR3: TGTGCCAGCAGCACCTCCGTAGGGGTTGAGCAGTTCTTC.

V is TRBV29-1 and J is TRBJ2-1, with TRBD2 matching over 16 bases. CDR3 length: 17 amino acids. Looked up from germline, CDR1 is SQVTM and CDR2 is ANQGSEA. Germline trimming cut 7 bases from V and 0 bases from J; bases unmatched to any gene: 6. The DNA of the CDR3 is TGCAGCGGTGGGACTAGCGGGAGGGCGAGCTCCTACAATGAGCAGTTCTTC. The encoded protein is CSGGTSGRASSYNEQFF.

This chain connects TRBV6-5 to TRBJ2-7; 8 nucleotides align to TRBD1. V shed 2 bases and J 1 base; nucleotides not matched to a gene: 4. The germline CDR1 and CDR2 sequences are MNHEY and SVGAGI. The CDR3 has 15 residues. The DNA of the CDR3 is TGTGCCAGCAGTTACCAGGGGGCAGGGTCCTACGAGCAGTACTTC. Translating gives CASSYQGAGSYEQYF.

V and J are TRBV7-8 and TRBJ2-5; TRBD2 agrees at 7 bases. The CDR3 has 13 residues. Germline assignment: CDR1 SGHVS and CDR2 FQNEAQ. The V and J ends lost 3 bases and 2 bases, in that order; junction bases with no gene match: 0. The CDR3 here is CASSFSGQETQYF. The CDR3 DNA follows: TGTGCCAGCAGCTTTAGCGGGCAAGAGACCCAGTACTTC.

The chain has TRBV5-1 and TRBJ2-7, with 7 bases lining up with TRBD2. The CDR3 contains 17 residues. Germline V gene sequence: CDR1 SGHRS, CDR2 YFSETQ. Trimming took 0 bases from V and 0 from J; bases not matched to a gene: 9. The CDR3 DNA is TGCGCCAGCAGCTTGGCCGCTAGCGGAGCAAGCTCCTACGAGCAGTACTTC. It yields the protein CASSLAASGASSYEQYF.

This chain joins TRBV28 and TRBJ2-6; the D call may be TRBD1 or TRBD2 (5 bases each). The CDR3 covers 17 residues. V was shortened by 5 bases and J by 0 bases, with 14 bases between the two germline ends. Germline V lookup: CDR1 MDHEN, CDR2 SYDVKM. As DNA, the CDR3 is TGTGCCAGCAGTCCTCCGGGACGGCCCTCTGGGGCCAACGTCCTGACTTTC. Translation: CASSPPGRPSGANVLTF.

As DNA, the CDR3 is TGTGCCAGCAGACGAGGAGTTAACACCGGGGAGCTGTTTTTT. It codes for CASRRGVNTGELFF. The rearrangement joins TRBV7-2 to TRBJ2-2; no clear D. The CDR3 spans 14 residues. Germline CDR1 and CDR2: SGHTA and FQGNSA. V gave up 6 bases and J gave up 2 bases, with 10 bases separating them.

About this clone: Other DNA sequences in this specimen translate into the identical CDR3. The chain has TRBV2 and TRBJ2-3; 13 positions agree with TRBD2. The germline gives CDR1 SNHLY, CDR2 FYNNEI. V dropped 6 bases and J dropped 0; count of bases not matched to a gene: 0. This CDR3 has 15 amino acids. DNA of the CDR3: TGTGCCAGCAGGGGACTAGCGGGAAGCACAGATACGCAGTATTTT. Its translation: CASRGLAGSTDTQYF.

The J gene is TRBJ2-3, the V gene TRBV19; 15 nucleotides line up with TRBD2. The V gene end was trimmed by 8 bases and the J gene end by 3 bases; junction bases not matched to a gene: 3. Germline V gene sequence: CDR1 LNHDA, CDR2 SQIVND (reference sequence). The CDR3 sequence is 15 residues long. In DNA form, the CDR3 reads TGTGCCAGTCGAGGGACTAGCGGGAGGACAGATACGCAGTATTTT. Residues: CASRGTSGRTDTQYF. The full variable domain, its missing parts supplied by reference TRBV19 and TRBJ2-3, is DGGITQSPKYLFRKEGQNVTLSCEQNLNHDAMYWYRQDPGQGLRLIYYSQIVNDFQKGDIAEGYSVSREKKESFPLTVTSAQKNPTAFYLCASRGTSGRTDTQYFGPGTRLTVL.

CDR3 in DNA: TGTGCCAGCAGCGGCCTATGGAGGGGGCTTAGCAATCAGCCCCAGCATTTT. This gives the protein CASSGLWRGLSNQPQHF. The V and J genes are TRBV25-1 and TRBJ1-5, with 7 bases identical to TRBD1. Germline trimming cut 6 bases from V and 0 bases from J; bases unmatched to any gene: 11. Germline V gene lookup returns CDR1 MGHDK and CDR2 SYGVNS. This CDR3 spans 17 amino acids.

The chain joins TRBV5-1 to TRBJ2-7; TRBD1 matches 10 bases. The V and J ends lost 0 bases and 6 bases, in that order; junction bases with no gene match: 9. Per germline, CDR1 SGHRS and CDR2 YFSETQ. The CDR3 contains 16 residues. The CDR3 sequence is CASSLDPGTGALEQYF. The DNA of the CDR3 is TGCGCCAGCAGCTTGGACCCCGGGACAGGGGCTCTCGAGCAGTACTTC. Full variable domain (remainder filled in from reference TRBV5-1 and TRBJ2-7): KAGVTQTPRYLIKTRGQQVTLSCSPISGHRSVSWYQQTPGQGLQFLFEYFSETQRNKGNFPGRFSGRQFSNSRSEMNVSTLELGDSALYLCASSLDPGTGALEQYFGPGTRLTVT.

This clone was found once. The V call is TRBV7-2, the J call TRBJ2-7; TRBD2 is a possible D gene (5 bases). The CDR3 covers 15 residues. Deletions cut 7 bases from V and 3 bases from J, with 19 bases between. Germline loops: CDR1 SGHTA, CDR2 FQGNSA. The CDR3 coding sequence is TGTGCCAGCAAGCCAGGCGGACTCTGGGGCTACGAGCAGTACTTC. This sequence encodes CASKPGGLWGYEQYF. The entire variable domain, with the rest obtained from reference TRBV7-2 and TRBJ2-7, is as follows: GAGVSQSPSNKVTEKGKDVELRCDPISGHTALYWYRQSLGQGLEFLIYFQGNSAPDKSGLPSDRFSAERTGGSVSTLTIQRTQQEDSAVYLCASKPGGLWGYEQYFGPGTRLTVT.

Here the CDR3 DNA reads TGCGCCAGCAGCGAAGGACATAGTGGGTACAATGAGCAGTTCTTC. Its translation: CASSEGHSGYNEQFF. This chain links TRBV4-1 with TRBJ2-1, with TRBD1 as a possible D gene (5 bases). Per germline, CDR1 MGHRA and CDR2 YSYEKL. V lost 5 bases and J 4 bases, leaving 15 bases between the germline ends. This CDR3 has 15 amino acids.